The 4 T cell receptor beta chains in this list originate from one sample, sequenced in a study of Ad26.COV2.S vaccination and SARS-CoV-2 variants. Described treatment: around 19 received Ad26.COV2.S at low or high dose, single or two shots; several received placebo; per-sample allocation not given. Each sample was drawn 63 days after the first injection (of vaccine or placebo). TCRdb's table, derived via immunoSEQ multiplex PCR, lists solely in-frame clones and lacks some. Of fewer than 500,000 clones in the sample, 80% to 95% were seen once. Sequences were derived from peripheral blood, sampled in a trial of Ad26.COV2.S vaccine versus placebo. These receptors all come from a person aged 18-60 years who received the Ad26.COV2.S COVID-19 vaccine or a placebo.

Only one count was recorded for this clone. The rearrangement joins TRBV18 to TRBJ2-2, with a tentative D call TRBD2 (5 bases). CDR1 is KGHSH and CDR2 is LQKENI in the germline V gene. V was shortened by 3 bases and J by 1 base, with 12 bases between the two germline ends. The CDR3 spans 16 residues. CDR3 residues: CASSPSETRNTGELFF. The DNA for the CDR3 is TGTGCCAGCTCACCTAGCGAGACCAGGAACACCGGGGAGCTGTTTTTT.

This clone was recorded only once. J is TRBJ2-1 and V is TRBV27; possibly TRBD1 for D (6 bases). The length of the CDR3 is 13 residues. CDR1 and CDR2 (germline): MNHEY, SMNVEV (reference sequence). Trimming shortened V by 6 bases and J by 8 bases, and 14 bases separated the two germline ends. This CDR3 is CASRGAEEDEQFF. In DNA form, the CDR3 reads TGTGCCAGCAGGGGGGCAGAGGAAGATGAGCAGTTCTTC.

This chain links TRBV7-8 with TRBJ2-3; no clear D. CDR3 size: 13 residues. Germline CDR1 reads SGHVS; CDR2 reads FQNEAQ. V lost 2 bases to trimming and J lost 1 base, with 4 bases between them. DNA of the CDR3: TGTGCCAGCAGCTTATGGGGCACAGATACGCAGTATTTT. Translated: CASSLWGTDTQYF. Looking up the rest from reference TRBV7-8 and TRBJ2-3 gives the full variable domain: GAGVSQSPRYKVAKRGQDVALRCDPISGHVSLFWYQQALGQGPEFLTYFQNEAQLDKSGLPSDRFFAERPEGSVSTLKIQRTQQEDSAVYLCASSLWGTDTQYFGPGTRLTVL.

The chain combines TRBV12-3 or TRBV12-4 with TRBJ2-7; unclear D gene. The CDR3 contains 12 residues. V lost 6 bases and J lost 1, with 7 bases in between. In DNA, the CDR3 is TGTGCCAGCAGAGAGGCTTCCTACGAGCAGTACTTC. This codes for CASREASYEQYF.